This T cell receptor (beta chain) derives from a study of T cell clonality in common variable immunodeficiency. This clone was recorded many times. Produced via immunoSEQ multiplex PCR; TCRdb's table is partial and in-frame only. This sample comprises around 39,000 clones, none seen once only. This TCR came from a person between 18 and 69 years old in good health. Sequenced input: peripheral blood mononuclear cells.

The sequenced part of the CDR3 DNA is TGCGCCAGCAGCTTGGAGGAGCGCCCACCCTACGAG. Its translation: CASSLEERPPYE. The whole CDR3 region reads CASSLEERPPYEQYF. The V call is TRBV5-1, the J call TRBJ2-7; D is uncertain. The read ends 3 residues shy of where the CDR3 ends; the end is completed using the germline J gene. The germline CDR1 and CDR2 sequences are SGHRS and YFSETQ. This CDR3 has 15 amino acids. The V end was cut by 0 bases, the J end by 2 bases, with 12 bases between.